This TCR beta chain was sequenced during a study of CD8 T cells in Susac syndrome. Negative isolation yielded the CD8+ and CD4+ T cells, while FACS enriched the TEMRA cells. Trimming left V 0 bases short and J 5 bases short, with 20 bases between. The CDR3 has 17 amino acids. Germline V CDR1 and CDR2: SGHNT, YYREEE (reference sequence). Reverse transcription of 0.5 to 1 ug RNA was carried out with random hexamers. It was immunoSEQ multiplex PCR that amplified TCR beta CDR3 across 54 Vbeta and 13 Jbeta. Each CDR3 protein is one row after TCRdb ran MiXCR on the immunoSEQ multiplex PCR reads. Of under 85,000 distinct CDR3 sequences in the sample, about 94% were seen once.

The chain is built from TRBV5-4 and TRBJ2-5, with D maybe TRBD2 (7 bases). The sample was CD8+ T cells from PBMCs. This TCR was sampled from a human donor with multiple sclerosis. CDR3 sequence reads: CASSLDREGPREETQYF. The CDR3 DNA is TGTGCCAGCAGCTTGGACAGGGAGGGACCGAGGGAGGAGACCCAGTACTTC.